This T cell receptor (beta chain) was captured in a study of blood T cell repertoires in COVID-19. As for the study in general: There were acute and convalescent COVID-19 samples, and they came from the United States, Italy and Spain. In each case, the material was cDNA or gDNA derived from T cells, B-cell-depleted T cells, or PBMCs.

Methods used by the authors: Reference gene primer amplification in the assay estimated nucleated cell counts. Here immunoSEQ multiplex PCR was the method, and the copy in TCRdb shows in-frame clones only, minus some. D and trimming were read from the DNA, whereas the V and J calls and clone size are those reported in that table. The table has about 81,000 clones, approximately 78% seen once; the top ten hold approximately 7%. Germline CDR1 and CDR2: SGHRS and YFSETQ. CDR3 length equals 13 residues. V trimming: 5 bases; J trimming: 2 bases; junction bases outside the gene matches: 0. The receptor comes from a human donor in a cohort sampled during active COVID-19. The V and J genes are TRBV5-1 and TRBJ2-7, with 11 nucleotides matching TRBD1. Sequenced material: peripheral blood. CDR3 nucleotides: TGCGCCAGCAGGGGACAGGGGGCCTACGAGCAGTACTTC. Translation: CASRGQGAYEQYF.